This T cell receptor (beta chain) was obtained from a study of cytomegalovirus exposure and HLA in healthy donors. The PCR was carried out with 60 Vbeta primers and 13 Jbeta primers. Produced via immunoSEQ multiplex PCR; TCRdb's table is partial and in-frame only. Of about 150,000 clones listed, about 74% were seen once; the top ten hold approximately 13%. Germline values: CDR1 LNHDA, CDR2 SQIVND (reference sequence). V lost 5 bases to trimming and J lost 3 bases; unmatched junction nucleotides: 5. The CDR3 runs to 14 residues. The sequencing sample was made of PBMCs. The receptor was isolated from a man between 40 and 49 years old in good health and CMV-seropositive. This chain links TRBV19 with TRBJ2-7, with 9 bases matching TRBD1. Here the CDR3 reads CASSLGTGLYEQYF. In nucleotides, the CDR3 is TGTGCCAGTAGTCTTGGGACAGGGCTCTACGAGCAGTACTTC.